Listed here is a single TCR beta chain. This clonotype was picked up many times. The clone's antigen remains unknown. The input lacks base qualities; no much larger clone sits a single base away. Sample time point, as interpreted from the label and publication: longitudinal time-point 3. Libraries from unsorted PBMCs were made from 2 million PBMCs kept in RNAlater at -80 degrees C until RNA extraction. Peripheral blood underwent Ficoll-Hypaque density gradient centrifugation to isolate PBMCs, which were then cryopreserved in liquid nitrogen. The junction shows trimming of 1 base on V and 1 base on J, plus 11 bases between the germline ends. Measured from the cysteine to the phenylalanine, the CDR3 is 16 residues long. The entry retains the CDR3 DNA only, 48 bases that are in frame from base 1. The germline V gene encodes CDR1 KGHSH and CDR2 LQKENI. To synthesize cDNA, template-switch 5'RACE was performed with a primer carrying a 10-nucleotide random unique molecular identifier so that each TCR transcript was tagged. Each sequencing run produced over 200 million TCR-beta sequences covering 15-18 subjects. Total RNA was extracted with the RNeasy kit. The KAPA Real-time Library Amplification kit was used to amplify TCR-beta VDJ regions with primers targeting the TCR constant region and the 5'RACE anchor. Sample indexes and Illumina adaptors were added in a first PCR, after which library yield was increased in a second PCR. After Ampure bead purification, the TCR product of roughly 650 bp was size-selected on a 2% E-gel SizeSelection system. Before pooling, library quality was assessed on a Bioanalyzer, concentration was determined with Qubit, and library quantification was performed with the Kapa Library Quantification kit. An Illumina HiSeq 2500 was used to sequence the libraries paired-end at 2 x 150 bp. To increase sequence diversity, about 23-30% phiX was spiked into each library pool. Regarding the original processing steps: Quality-filtered reads were processed with the UMI-based MiGEC pipeline, and over 75% of raw TCR sequences were removed by the MiGEC pipeline during error correction. IMGT germline references were used for aligning VDJ genes, and each clonotype was defined as a unique CDR3 amino acid sequence together with its V-J genes. Clonal expansion, Shannon diversity and CDR3 relatedness were evaluated with VDJtools (CalcPairwiseDistances, ClusterSamples), while phylogenetic trees were built in CLCbio workbench. Using coefficient-of-variation modelling across technical triplicates, the study counted a clone as expanded if it had at least 8 unique UMIs. TCRdb reran the public reads through fastp at Q25 and MiXCR, keeping productive beta chains. Rows with a matching CDR3 protein are joined into one entry that keeps the most common DNA and genes. These V and J calls derive from TCRdb rather than the authors' analysis. In all, the sample holds about 99,000 distinct CDR3 sequences, and 10% to 14% of those were seen once. Around 3.3% of the sample is held by the ten biggest clonotypes.

This sample is drawn from a study of neurological immune-mediated disorders (dated by TCRdb to between 2018 and 2021). As for the study more broadly: Using UMI-based sequencing, the study compared peripheral blood TCR-beta repertoires from patients with HTLV-I-associated myelopathy (HAM/TSP), patients with multiple sclerosis, and healthy controls. The roughly 100 TCR-beta libraries covered PBMC samples along with longitudinal samples, technical triplicates, and paired sorted CD4+ and CD8+ T-cell subsets. Each longitudinal HAM/TSP and healthy donor was sampled at 3 time-points spaced at about 3-45 month intervals. Of the 70 or so subjects in the cohort, around 14 were HAM/TSP patients, some 35 were multiple sclerosis patients, and approximately 20 were healthy controls.

The study at large found these results: TCR clonal expansion was highest in HAM/TSP patients and lowest in MS patients, with MS patients falling below even healthy controls. Across subjects, expanded clones never shared an identical CDR3 amino acid sequence, which suggests that the TCR-beta repertoires in every group were private.

Sequencing was performed on PBMCs. The clonotype was recovered from a female donor with HTLV-1-associated myelopathy (HAM/TSP). The chain uses TRBV18 and TRBJ2-1; tentative D gene TRBD1, with 6 bases matching. CDR3 region: CASSPQGVGSYNEQFF. Read as DNA, the sequence is TGTGCCAGCTCACCACAGGGGGTGGGTTCCTACAATGAGCAGTTCTTC. The full variable domain, completed from the reference TRBV18 and TRBJ2-1 proteins outside the CDR3, reads NAGVMQNPRHLVRRRGQEARLRCSPMKGHSHVYWYRQLPEEGLKFMVYLQKENIIDESGMPKERFSAEFPKEGPSILRIQQVVRGDSAAYFCASSPQGVGSYNEQFFGPGTRLTVL.